The 8 T cell receptor beta chains below come from one sample, sequenced in a study of blood T cells in healthy people across ages. Then a second PCR, running roughly 7 to 11 cycles, was carried out with a sample-barcoded 5' primer and a J-beta primer mix. TCRdb re-analysed the 5' RACE reads in MiXCR, keeping a single row per CDR3 protein. The sample records approximately 1,000,000 distinct CDR3 sequences, more than 30% being singletons. Sequencing was done on a sample of blood. The receptors were gathered from a man in his late teens or twenties in good health.

The chain uses TRBV6-6 and TRBJ2-3; 9 nucleotides align to TRBD2. Per the germline V gene, CDR1 is MNHNY and CDR2 is SVGAGI (reference sequence). Trimming took 7 bases from V and 11 from J; bases not matched to a gene: 10. The CDR3 is 13 amino acids. CDR3 sequence: CASIEAGGGVQYF. CDR3 bases: TGTGCCAGCATCGAAGCGGGGGGAGGAGTGCAGTATTTT.

In its sample, this clonotype was seen a few times. V is TRBV27 and J is TRBJ2-3; a possible D gene is TRBD2 (5 bases). The germline V gene encodes CDR1 MNHEY and CDR2 SMNVEV (reference sequence). The CDR3 length is 17 residues. The germline V and J ends were trimmed by 4 bases and 0 bases, with 17 bases remaining between them. The CDR3 loop reads CASSSRPMRTSTDTQYF. For the CDR3, the DNA is TGTGCCAGCAGTTCGCGGCCTATGCGGACTAGCACAGATACGCAGTATTTT.

Only a few counts were recorded for this clonotype. This chain joins TRBV20-1 and TRBJ2-1, with TRBD2 matching over 9 bases. Unmatched junction bases numbered 7, after V lost 1 base and J lost 3 bases. Germline CDR1 DFQATT, CDR2 SNEGSKA (reference sequence). The CDR3 runs 16 residues. CDR3 sequence: CSARALAGNRYNEQFF. CDR3 DNA: TGCAGTGCTAGAGCCCTAGCGGGGAACCGCTACAATGAGCAGTTCTTC.

This clonotype was seen only a few times. This chain joins TRBV4-2 and TRBJ2-5; no definite D call. CDR3 size: 14 residues. Trimming shortened V by 0 bases and J by 0 bases, and 5 bases separated the two germline ends. Per the germline V gene, CDR1 is LGHNA and CDR2 is YNFKEQ. CDR3 sequence reads: CASSQDSYQETQYF. In DNA, the CDR3 is TGTGCCAGCAGCCAAGATAGCTACCAAGAGACCCAGTACTTC.

This clonotype has just a few counts. The chain joins TRBV28 to TRBJ2-3; D may be TRBD2 (5 bases). V dropped 0 bases and J dropped 6 bases, with 7 bases sitting between them. This CDR3 has 13 residues. Germline V gene data show CDR1 as MDHEN and CDR2 as SYDVKM. The CDR3 protein is CASSLWSGDTQYF. CDR3 bases: TGTGCCAGCAGTTTATGGTCGGGGGATACGCAGTATTTT.

The CDR3 nucleotides are TGTGCCAGCAGGTTCGACAGACTCGATGAAAAACTGTTTTTT. This encodes CASRFDRLDEKLFF. The V and J genes are TRBV12-3 or TRBV12-4 and TRBJ1-4, with a tentative D call TRBD1 (5 bases). The V end was cut by 6 bases, the J end by 6 bases, with 14 bases between. The length of the CDR3 is 14 residues.

The chain combines TRBV11-2 with TRBJ2-6; TRBD1 is a possible D gene (5 bases). The CDR3 is 17 amino acids. V lost 2 bases, J lost 0 bases, and 11 bases lay in between. Looked up from germline, CDR1 is SGHAT and CDR2 is FQNNGV. This CDR3 is CASSLSAGLSGANVLTF. The CDR3 DNA reads TGTGCCAGCAGCTTATCTGCAGGGCTCTCTGGGGCCAACGTCCTGACTTTC.

This clonotype was observed a few times. This sequence joins TRBV11-2 and TRBJ1-1; possible D gene TRBD1, 6 bases. CDR3 length equals 14 residues. The V gene's germline CDR1 is SGHAT and CDR2 FQNNGV. Trimming shortened V by 8 bases and J by 5 bases, and 18 bases separated the two germline ends. Here the CDR3 DNA reads TGTGCCAGCGGCTCCGACAGGTTTAGGACTGAAGCTTTCTTT. Translation gives CASGSDRFRTEAFF.